This TCR beta chain appears in the sequencing data of a study of blood T cell repertoires in COVID-19. Across fewer than 25 US areas, participants ranged in age from about 18 to 90 years. Participant-given clinical history determined each cohort assignment. Clones were read by immunoSEQ multiplex PCR, and TCRdb kept only the in-frame ones, dropping some. The top ten clones hold 2.3% of a sample with 250,000 to 300,000 clones, approximately 90% of them seen once. The CDR3 spans 14 residues. The V end was cut by 4 bases, the J end by 2 bases, with 14 bases between. CDR1 is SQVTM, CDR2 ANQGSEA, per germline.

Sequences were obtained from PBMCs or T cells enriched from blood (not recorded which). This chain links TRBV29-1 with TRBJ1-1; D is unclear. The receptor was isolated from a woman between 40 and 50 years old with acute COVID-19. CDR3 region: CSVVEGSGNTEAFF. The CDR3, as DNA: TGCAGCGTTGTTGAAGGTTCGGGAAACACTGAAGCTTTCTTT.